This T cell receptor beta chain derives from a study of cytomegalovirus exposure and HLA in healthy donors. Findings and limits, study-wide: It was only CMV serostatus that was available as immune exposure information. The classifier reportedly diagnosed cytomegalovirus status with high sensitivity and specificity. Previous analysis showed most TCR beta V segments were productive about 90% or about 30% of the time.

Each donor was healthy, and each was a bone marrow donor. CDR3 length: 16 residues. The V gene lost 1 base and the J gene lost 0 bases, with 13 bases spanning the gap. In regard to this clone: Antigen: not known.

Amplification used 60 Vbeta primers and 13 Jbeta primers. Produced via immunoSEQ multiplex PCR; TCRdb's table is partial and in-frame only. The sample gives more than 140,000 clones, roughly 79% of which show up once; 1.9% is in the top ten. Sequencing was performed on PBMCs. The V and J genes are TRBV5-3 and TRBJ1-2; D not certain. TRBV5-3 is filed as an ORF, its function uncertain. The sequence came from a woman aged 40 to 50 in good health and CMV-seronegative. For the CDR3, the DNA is TGTGCCAGAAGCTTGTATTCGTCCGTCCCTAACTATGGCTACACCTTC. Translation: CARSLYSSVPNYGYTF.